This T cell receptor beta chain was obtained from a study of blood T cell repertoires in COVID-19. Looking at the study overall: The United States, Italy and Spain provided the acute and convalescent COVID-19 samples.

TCRdb's copy holds only in-frame clones and misses some; the assay was immunoSEQ multiplex PCR. This sample has 200,000 to 250,000 clones, with roughly 80% found just once. There are 14 residues in the CDR3. Germline-derived CDR1 and CDR2 are LGHDT and YNNKEL (reference sequence). V lost 4 bases, J lost 5 bases, and 8 bases stayed unmatched. This sequence originates from a woman of 80 years or more with active or convalescent COVID-19. What was sequenced was peripheral blood. The genes are TRBV3-1 (or the pseudogene TRBV3-2) and TRBJ2-7; 7 bases are shared with TRBD1. The CDR3 region is CASSLQGVKDEQYF. In DNA form, the CDR3 reads TGTGCCAGCAGCCTCCAGGGGGTAAAGGACGAGCAGTACTTC.